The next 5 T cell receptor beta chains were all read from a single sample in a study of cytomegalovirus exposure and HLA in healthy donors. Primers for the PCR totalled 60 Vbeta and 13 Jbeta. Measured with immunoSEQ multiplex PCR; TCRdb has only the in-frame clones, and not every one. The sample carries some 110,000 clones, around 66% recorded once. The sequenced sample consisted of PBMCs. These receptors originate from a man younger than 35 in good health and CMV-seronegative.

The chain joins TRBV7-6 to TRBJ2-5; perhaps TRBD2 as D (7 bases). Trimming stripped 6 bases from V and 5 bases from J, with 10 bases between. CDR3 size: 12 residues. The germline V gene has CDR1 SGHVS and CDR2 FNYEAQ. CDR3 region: CASSKGGETQYF. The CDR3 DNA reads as TGTGCCAGCAGTAAGGGGGGGGAGACCCAGTACTTC.

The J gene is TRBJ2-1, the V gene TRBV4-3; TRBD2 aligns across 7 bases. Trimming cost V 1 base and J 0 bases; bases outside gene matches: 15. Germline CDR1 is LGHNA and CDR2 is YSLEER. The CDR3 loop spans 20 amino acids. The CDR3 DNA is TGCGCCAGCAGCCAAGCCCAGGCTAGCGGAGGTCTAAGCTCCTACAATGAGCAGTTCTTC. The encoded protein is CASSQAQASGGLSSYNEQFF.

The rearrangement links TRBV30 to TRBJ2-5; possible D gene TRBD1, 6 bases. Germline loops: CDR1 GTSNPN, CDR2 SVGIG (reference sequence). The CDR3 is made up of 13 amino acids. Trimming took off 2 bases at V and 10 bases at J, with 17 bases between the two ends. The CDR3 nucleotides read TGTGCCTGGAGTCGGGGAGAGAGGGGGAACCAGTACTTC. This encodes CAWSRGERGNQYF.

CDR3 in DNA: TGTGCCAGCAGTTACCGGCTCGCGGATGAGCAGTTCTTC. As protein: CASSYRLADEQFF. The chain is built from TRBV6-5 and TRBJ2-1; D unclear. CDR1 is MNHEY and CDR2 is SVGAGI in the germline V gene. The germline V and J ends were trimmed by 2 bases and 8 bases, with 10 bases remaining between them. This CDR3 is 13 amino acids long.

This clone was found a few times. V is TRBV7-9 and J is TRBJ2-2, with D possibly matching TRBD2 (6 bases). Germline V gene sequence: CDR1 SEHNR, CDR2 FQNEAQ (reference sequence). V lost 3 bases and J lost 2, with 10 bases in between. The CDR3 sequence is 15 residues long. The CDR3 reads CASSFVAANTGELFF. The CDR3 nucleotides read TGTGCCAGCAGCTTCGTAGCGGCCAACACCGGGGAGCTGTTTTTT.